This entry lists 4 T cell receptor beta chains sequenced from one sample in a study of shared clonotypes between healthy human individuals (dated by TCRdb to about 2020). For the CD8 naive samples, CD45RO-negative cells were positively selected for CCR7, yielding a CD45RA+CCR7+ population from which TemRA cells were excluded. Library creation used the immunoSEQ multiplex PCR assay. The table was pulled from immuneACCESS by TCRdb, which kept in-frame rearrangements only. Such tables lose some clones; where checked, under half of the loss comes from unresolved V genes, and the rest has no known cause. The sample profile shows more than 600,000 clones; about 91% of them were found once. The ten largest clones capture 20% to 25% of the sample. Material for sequencing was naive CD8+ T cells sorted from blood. Read against the paper, the sample's cell subset or site label means: CD45RA+CCR7+. Source of these receptors: a man aged 25-45 years in good health.

The V gene is TRBV2, the J gene TRBJ2-1, with TRBD2 matching 8 bases. Germline-derived CDR1 and CDR2 are SNHLY and FYNNEI. V dropped 8 bases and J dropped 3; count of bases not matched to a gene: 6. The CDR3 runs 14 residues. The CDR3 here is CASGGLANYNEQFF. In nucleotides, the CDR3 is TGTGCCAGCGGTGGACTAGCTAACTACAATGAGCAGTTCTTC.

The chain links TRBV28 to TRBJ1-5; a weak D match, TRBD1 (6 bases). The CDR3 has 15 amino acids. The germline gives CDR1 MDHEN, CDR2 SYDVKM. Trimming cost V 4 bases and J 3 bases, with 13 bases left between them. DNA of the CDR3: TGTGCCAGCAGTTCCATGGACAGCGTCAATCAGCCCCAGCATTTT. Amino acid sequence: CASSSMDSVNQPQHF.

The rearrangement links TRBV10-3 to TRBJ1-5; weak D call: TRBD1 (5 bases). The CDR3 sequence is 15 residues long. V lost 4 bases to trimming and J lost 0 bases, with 10 bases between them. Germline assignment: CDR1 ENHRY and CDR2 SYGVKD. The CDR3 protein is CAISGVGDSNQPQHF. The CDR3 region has the DNA TGTGCCATCAGTGGAGTGGGGGATAGCAATCAGCCCCAGCATTTT.

V is TRBV25-1 and J is TRBJ1-1; no clear D. Germline lookup yields CDR1 MGHDK and CDR2 SYGVNS. The CDR3 extends over 13 amino acids. Trimming took off 4 bases at V and 5 bases at J, with 11 bases between the two ends. CDR3 in amino acids: CASSGSGNTEAFF. The DNA of the CDR3 is TGTGCCAGCAGTGGCTCAGGTAATACTGAAGCTTTCTTT.